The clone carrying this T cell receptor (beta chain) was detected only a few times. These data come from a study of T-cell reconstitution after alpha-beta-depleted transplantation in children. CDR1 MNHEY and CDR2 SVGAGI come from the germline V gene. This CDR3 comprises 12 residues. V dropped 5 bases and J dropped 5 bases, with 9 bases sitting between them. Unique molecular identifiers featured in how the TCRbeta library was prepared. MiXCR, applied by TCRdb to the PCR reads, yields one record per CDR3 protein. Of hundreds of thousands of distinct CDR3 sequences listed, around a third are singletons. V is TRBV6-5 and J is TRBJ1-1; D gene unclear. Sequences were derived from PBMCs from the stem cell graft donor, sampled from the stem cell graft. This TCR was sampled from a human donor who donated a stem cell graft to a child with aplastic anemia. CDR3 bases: TGTGCCAGCAGTCCCCACGGGACTGAAGCTTTCTTT. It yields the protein CASSPHGTEAFF.